This is a list of T cell receptor beta chains from one sample in a study of T-cell reconstitution after alpha-beta-depleted transplantation in children. TCRdb re-derived calls from the PCR reads in MiXCR, one entry per CDR3 protein. The data hold fewer than 85,000 distinct CDR3 sequences, with 12% to 15% observed a single time. The sequencing here drew on PBMCs, mostly from graft donor cells, taken 180 days after TCRalphabeta/CD19-depleted stem cell transplant. The receptors were gathered from a male patient aged 2-10 years who had a stem cell transplant for acute lymphoblastic leukemia, so the T cells may come from the graft donor. Each CDR3 is given with its conserved first and last residue. Each record gives: D gene, J gene, clone size, V gene, CDR3 DNA, CDR3 protein. D genes are given only for firm matches. Size values are once, few and many counts, or a class for expanded clones, and some rows have none.

d_gene: .
j_gene: TRBJ1-1
abundance: .
v_gene: TRBV6-5
CDR3nt: TGTGCCAGCAGCTATCCGCGCCGGTTATACATGAACACTGAAGCTTTCTTT
CDR3aa: CASSYPRRLYMNTEAFF

d_gene: .
j_gene: TRBJ2-7
abundance: .
v_gene: TRBV20-1
CDR3nt: TGCAGTGCTAGAGCGGGTCAGGGGACCACCTACGAGCAGTACTTC
CDR3aa: CSARAGQGTTYEQYF

d_gene: TRBD1
j_gene: TRBJ2-7
abundance: few
v_gene: TRBV7-8
CDR3nt: TGTGCCAGTAAGGGACAGGGGACCTACGAGCAGTACTTC
CDR3aa: CASKGQGTYEQYF

d_gene: TRBD2
j_gene: TRBJ2-7
abundance: .
v_gene: TRBV7-9
CDR3nt: TGTGCCAGCAGCTTAAGGCTAGCGGGAGTTAGGGACGAGCAGTACTTC
CDR3aa: CASSLRLAGVRDEQYF

d_gene: TRBD2
j_gene: TRBJ2-1
abundance: many
v_gene: TRBV12-3/TRBV12-4
CDR3nt: TGTGCCAGCACCCTCGGGACTAGCGGGAGGGCCGCCGCTGAGCAGTTCTTC
CDR3aa: CASTLGTSGRAAAEQFF

d_gene: TRBD1
j_gene: TRBJ2-7
abundance: many
v_gene: TRBV11-1
CDR3nt: TGTGCCAGCAGCTCTACAGGGGCCGAGCAGTACTTC
CDR3aa: CASSSTGAEQYF

d_gene: .
j_gene: TRBJ1-2
abundance: .
v_gene: TRBV18
CDR3nt: TGTGCCAGCTCCCCGAGGTCGAAGAACTATGGCTACACCTTC
CDR3aa: CASSPRSKNYGYTF

d_gene: .
j_gene: TRBJ1-3
abundance: .
v_gene: TRBV7-2
CDR3nt: TGTGCCAGCAGCTTCAAGGCTCCTGGAAACACCATATATTTT
CDR3aa: CASSFKAPGNTIYF

d_gene: TRBD1
j_gene: TRBJ1-1
abundance: few
v_gene: TRBV24-1
CDR3nt: TGTGCCACCAGCCGCAGGGGGACTGCGGGAGCTTTCTTT
CDR3aa: CATSRRGTAGAFF

d_gene: TRBD2
j_gene: TRBJ2-3
abundance: .
v_gene: TRBV5-1
CDR3nt: TGCGCCAGCAGTCGGACTAGCGGAACTAGCACAGATACGCAGTATTTT
CDR3aa: CASSRTSGTSTDTQYF

d_gene: .
j_gene: TRBJ2-7
abundance: many
v_gene: TRBV9
CDR3nt: TGTGCCAGCAGCCCGAGGGGGAACTTTGGCTACGAGCAGTACTTC
CDR3aa: CASSPRGNFGYEQYF

d_gene: .
j_gene: TRBJ1-5
abundance: many
v_gene: TRBV7-9
CDR3nt: TGTGCCAGCAGTTTAACGAAGGAGCCCCAGCATTTT
CDR3aa: CASSLTKEPQHF

d_gene: .
j_gene: TRBJ2-5
abundance: .
v_gene: TRBV29-1
CDR3nt: TGCAGCGTTGACCCCGGCTACTTC
CDR3aa: CSVDPGYF

d_gene: .
j_gene: TRBJ2-5
abundance: few
v_gene: TRBV20-1
CDR3nt: TGCAGTGCTAGAGGGGGGGACCGGGGCCACTTC
CDR3aa: CSARGGDRGHF

d_gene: TRBD1
j_gene: TRBJ2-7
abundance: .
v_gene: TRBV28
CDR3nt: TGTGCCAGCACCGAGGACAGGGTCTACGAGCAGTACTTC
CDR3aa: CASTEDRVYEQYF